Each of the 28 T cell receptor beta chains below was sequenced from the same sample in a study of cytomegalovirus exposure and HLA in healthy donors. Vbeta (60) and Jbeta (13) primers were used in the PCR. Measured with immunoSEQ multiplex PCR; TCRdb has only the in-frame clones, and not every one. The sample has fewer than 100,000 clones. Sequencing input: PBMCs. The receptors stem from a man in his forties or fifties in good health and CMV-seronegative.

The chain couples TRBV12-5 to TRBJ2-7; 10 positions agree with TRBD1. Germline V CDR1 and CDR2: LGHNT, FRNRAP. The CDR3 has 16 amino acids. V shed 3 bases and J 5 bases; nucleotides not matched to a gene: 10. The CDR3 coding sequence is TGTGCTAGTGGTTTTGCCGCCGGGACAGGGGTGGACGAGCAGTACTTC. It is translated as CASGFAAGTGVDEQYF.

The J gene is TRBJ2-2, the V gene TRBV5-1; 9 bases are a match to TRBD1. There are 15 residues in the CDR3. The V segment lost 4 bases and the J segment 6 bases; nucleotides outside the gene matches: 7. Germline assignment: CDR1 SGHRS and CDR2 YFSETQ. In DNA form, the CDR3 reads TGCGCCAGCAGCCTAGGACAGGGGTCGGCCGGGGAGCTGTTTTTT. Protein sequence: CASSLGQGSAGELFF.

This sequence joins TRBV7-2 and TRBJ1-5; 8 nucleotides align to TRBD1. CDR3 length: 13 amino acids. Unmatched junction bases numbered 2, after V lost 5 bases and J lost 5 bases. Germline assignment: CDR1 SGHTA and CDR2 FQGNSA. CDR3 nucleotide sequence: TGTGCCAGCAGCGTGGACAGGGATCAGCCCCAGCATTTT. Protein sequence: CASSVDRDQPQHF.

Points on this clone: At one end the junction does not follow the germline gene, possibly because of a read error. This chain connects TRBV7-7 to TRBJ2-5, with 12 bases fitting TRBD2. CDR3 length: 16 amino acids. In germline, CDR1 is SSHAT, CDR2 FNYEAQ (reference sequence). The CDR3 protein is CASSLGGLAGQETQYF. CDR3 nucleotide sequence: TGTGCTAGCAGCTTAGGGGGACTAGCGGGCCAAGAGACCCAGTACTTC. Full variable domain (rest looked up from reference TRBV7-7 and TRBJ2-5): GAGVSQSPRYKVTKRGQDVTLRCDPISSHATLYWYQQALGQGPEFLTYFNYEAQPDKSGLPSDRFSAERPEGSISTLTIQRTEQRDSAMYRCASSLGGLAGQETQYFGPGTRLLVL.

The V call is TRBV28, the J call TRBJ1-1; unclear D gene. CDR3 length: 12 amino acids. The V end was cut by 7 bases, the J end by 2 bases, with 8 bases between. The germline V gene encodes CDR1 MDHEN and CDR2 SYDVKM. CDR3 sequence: CASTLVNTEAFF. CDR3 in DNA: TGTGCCAGCACGTTAGTTAACACTGAAGCTTTCTTT.

The CDR3 DNA sequence: TGTGCCAGTAGTAGGACAGGGGGCATACCCTATGGCTACACCTTC. Translation: CASSRTGGIPYGYTF. This chain uses TRBV19 with TRBJ1-2; 11 bases are a match to TRBD1. From germline, CDR1 is LNHDA and CDR2 SQIVND (reference sequence). V was pared by 4 bases and J by 4 bases, with 5 bases of the junction left unmatched. The CDR3 is 15 residues long.

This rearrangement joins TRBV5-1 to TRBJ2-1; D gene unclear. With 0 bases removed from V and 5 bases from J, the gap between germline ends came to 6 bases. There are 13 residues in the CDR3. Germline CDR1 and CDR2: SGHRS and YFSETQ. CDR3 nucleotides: TGCGCCAGCAGCTTGGGGCGGAACAATGAGCAGTTCTTC. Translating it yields CASSLGRNNEQFF.

The CDR3 reads CASSLGQGPHQPQHF. As DNA, the CDR3 is TGCGCCAGCAGCTTGGGACAGGGGCCCCATCAGCCCCAGCATTTT. The genes are TRBV5-1 and TRBJ1-5, with 8 bases that match TRBD1. Per the germline V gene, CDR1 is SGHRS and CDR2 is YFSETQ. This CDR3 has 15 residues. V gave up 0 bases and J gave up 5 bases; unmatched junction bases: 4.

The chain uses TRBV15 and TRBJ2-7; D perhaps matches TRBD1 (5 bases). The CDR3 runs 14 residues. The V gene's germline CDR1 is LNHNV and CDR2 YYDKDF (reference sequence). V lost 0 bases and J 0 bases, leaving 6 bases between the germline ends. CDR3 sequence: CATSREDNSYEQYF. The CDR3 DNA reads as TGTGCCACCAGCAGAGAGGACAACTCCTACGAGCAGTACTTC.

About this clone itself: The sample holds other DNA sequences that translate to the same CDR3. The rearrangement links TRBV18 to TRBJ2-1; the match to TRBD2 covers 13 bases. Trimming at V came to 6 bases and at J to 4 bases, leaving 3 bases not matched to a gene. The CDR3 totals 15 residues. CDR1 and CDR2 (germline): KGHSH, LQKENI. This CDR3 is CASSPTSGGYNEQFF. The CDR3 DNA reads TGTGCCAGCTCCCCGACTAGCGGGGGGTACAATGAGCAGTTCTTC. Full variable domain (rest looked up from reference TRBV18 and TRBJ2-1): NAGVMQNPRHLVRRRGQEARLRCSPMKGHSHVYWYRQLPEEGLKFMVYLQKENIIDESGMPKERFSAEFPKEGPSILRIQQVVRGDSAAYFCASSPTSGGYNEQFFGPGTRLTVL.

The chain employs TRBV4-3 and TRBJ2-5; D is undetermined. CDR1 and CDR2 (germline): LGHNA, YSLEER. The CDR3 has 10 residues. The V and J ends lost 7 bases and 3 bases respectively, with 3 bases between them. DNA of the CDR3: TGCGCCAGCAACAAAGAGACCCAGTACTTC. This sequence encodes CASNKETQYF.

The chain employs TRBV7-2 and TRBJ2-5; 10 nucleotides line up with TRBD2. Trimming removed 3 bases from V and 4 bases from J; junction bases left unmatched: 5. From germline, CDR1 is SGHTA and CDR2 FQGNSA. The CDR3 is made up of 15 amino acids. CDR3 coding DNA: TGTGCCAGCAGCTTCCAAGCGGGGGGGCGAGAGACCCAGTACTTC. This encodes CASSFQAGGRETQYF. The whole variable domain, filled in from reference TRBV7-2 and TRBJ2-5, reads GAGVSQSPSNKVTEKGKDVELRCDPISGHTALYWYRQSLGQGLEFLIYFQGNSAPDKSGLPSDRFSAERTGGSVSTLTIQRTQQEDSAVYLCASSFQAGGRETQYFGPGTRLLVL.

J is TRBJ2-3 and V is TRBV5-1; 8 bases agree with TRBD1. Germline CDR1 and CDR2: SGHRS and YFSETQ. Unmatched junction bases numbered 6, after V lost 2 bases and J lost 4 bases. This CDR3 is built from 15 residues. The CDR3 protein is CASSFGRGLADTQYF. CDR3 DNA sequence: TGCGCCAGCAGCTTCGGCAGGGGGCTCGCAGATACGCAGTATTTT.

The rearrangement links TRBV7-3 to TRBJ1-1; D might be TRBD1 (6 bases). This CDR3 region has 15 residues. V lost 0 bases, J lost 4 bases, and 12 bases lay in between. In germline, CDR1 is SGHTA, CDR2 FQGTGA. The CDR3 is CASSLTGGRGTEAFF. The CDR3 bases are TGTGCCAGCAGCTTAACTGGGGGCCGTGGCACTGAAGCTTTCTTT. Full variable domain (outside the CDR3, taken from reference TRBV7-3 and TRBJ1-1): GAGVSQTPSNKVTEKGKYVELRCDPISGHTALYWYRQSLGQGPEFLIYFQGTGAADDSGLPNDRFFAVRPEGSVSTLKIQRTERGDSAVYLCASSLTGGRGTEAFFGQGTRLTVV.

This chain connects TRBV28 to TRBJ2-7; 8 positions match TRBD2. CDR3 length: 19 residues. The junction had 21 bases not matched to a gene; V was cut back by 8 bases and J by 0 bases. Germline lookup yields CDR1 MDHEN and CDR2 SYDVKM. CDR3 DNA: TGTGCCAGCCGGTTTAAACTGGCGGGGGGACGGGCAGGCTCCTACGAGCAGTACTTC. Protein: CASRFKLAGGRAGSYEQYF.

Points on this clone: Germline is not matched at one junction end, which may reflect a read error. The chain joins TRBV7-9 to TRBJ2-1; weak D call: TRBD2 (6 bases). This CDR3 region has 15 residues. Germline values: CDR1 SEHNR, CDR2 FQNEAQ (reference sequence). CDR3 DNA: TGTGCCAGCGCGATTGGGGGGAGCTCCGACAATGAGCAGTTCTTC. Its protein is CASAIGGSSDNEQFF.

The chain's CDR3 is CASSMGTANYGYTF. The CDR3 bases are TGTGCCAGTAGCATGGGGACAGCTAACTATGGCTACACCTTC. The chain recombines TRBV19 with TRBJ1-2, with 7 bases matching TRBD1. V lost 6 bases, J lost 0 bases, and 4 bases stayed unmatched. The CDR3 covers 14 residues. Per the germline V gene, CDR1 is LNHDA and CDR2 is SQIVND (reference sequence).

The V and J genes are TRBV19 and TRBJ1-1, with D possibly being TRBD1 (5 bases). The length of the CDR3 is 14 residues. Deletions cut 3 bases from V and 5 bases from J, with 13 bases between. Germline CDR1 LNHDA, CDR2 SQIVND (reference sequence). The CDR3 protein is CASSMLGARTEAFF. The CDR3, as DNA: TGTGCCAGTAGTATGTTAGGGGCGCGAACTGAAGCTTTCTTT.

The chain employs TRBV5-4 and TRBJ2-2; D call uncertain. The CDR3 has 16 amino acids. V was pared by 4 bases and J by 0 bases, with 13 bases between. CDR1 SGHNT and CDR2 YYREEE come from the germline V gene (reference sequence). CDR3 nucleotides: TGTGCCAGCAGCCCAAACAACGCTGCGAACACCGGGGAGCTGTTTTTT. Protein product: CASSPNNAANTGELFF. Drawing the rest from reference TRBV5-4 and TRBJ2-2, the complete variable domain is ETGVTQSPTHLIKTRGQQVTLRCSSQSGHNTVSWYQQALGQGPQFIFQYYREEENGRGNFPPRFSGLQFPNYSSELNVNALELDDSALYLCASSPNNAANTGELFFGEGSRLTVL.

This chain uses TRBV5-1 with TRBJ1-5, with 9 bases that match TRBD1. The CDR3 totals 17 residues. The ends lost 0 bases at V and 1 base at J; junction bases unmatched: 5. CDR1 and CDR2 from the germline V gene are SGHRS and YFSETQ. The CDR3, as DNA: TGCGCCAGCAGCTTGGGACCACAGGGGGCGAGCAATCAGCCCCAGCATTTT. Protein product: CASSLGPQGASNQPQHF.

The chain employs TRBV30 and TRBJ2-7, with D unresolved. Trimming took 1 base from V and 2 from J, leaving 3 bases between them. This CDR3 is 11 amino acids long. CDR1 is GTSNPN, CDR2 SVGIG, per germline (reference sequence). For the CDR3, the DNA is TGTGCCTGGAGTGCGGCCTACGAGCAGTACTTC. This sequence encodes CAWSAAYEQYF. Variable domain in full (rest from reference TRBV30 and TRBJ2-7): SQTIHQWPATLVQPVGSPLSLECTVEGTSNPNLYWYRQAAGRGLQLLFYSVGIGQISSEVPQNLSASRPQDRQFILSSKKLLLSDSGFYLCAWSAAYEQYFGPGTRLTVT.

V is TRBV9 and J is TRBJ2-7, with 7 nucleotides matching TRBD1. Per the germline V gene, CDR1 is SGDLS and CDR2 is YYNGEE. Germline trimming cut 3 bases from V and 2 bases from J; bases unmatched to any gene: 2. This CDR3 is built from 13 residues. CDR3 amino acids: CASSEGAAYEQYF. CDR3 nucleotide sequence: TGTGCCAGCAGCGAGGGGGCCGCCTACGAGCAGTACTTC.

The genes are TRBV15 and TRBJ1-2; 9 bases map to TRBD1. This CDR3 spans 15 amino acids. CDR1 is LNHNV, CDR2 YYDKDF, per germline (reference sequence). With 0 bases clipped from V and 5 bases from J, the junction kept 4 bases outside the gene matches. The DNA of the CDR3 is TGTGCCACCAGCAGAGATATGGGACAGGGTTATGGCTACACCTTC. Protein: CATSRDMGQGYGYTF. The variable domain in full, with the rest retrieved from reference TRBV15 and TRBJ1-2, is DAMVIQNPRYQVTQFGKPVTLSCSQTLNHNVMYWYQQKSSQAPKLLFHYYDKDFNNEADTPDNFQSRRPNTSFCFLDIRSPGLGDTAMYLCATSRDMGQGYGYTFGSGTRLTVV.

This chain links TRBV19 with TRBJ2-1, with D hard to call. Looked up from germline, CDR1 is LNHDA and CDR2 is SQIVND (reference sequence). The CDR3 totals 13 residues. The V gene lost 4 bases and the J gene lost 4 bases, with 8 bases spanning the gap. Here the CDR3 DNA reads TGTGCCAGTAGTACGGCGGCGTACAATGAGCAGTTCTTC. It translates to CASSTAAYNEQFF. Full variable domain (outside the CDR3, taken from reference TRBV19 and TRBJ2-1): DGGITQSPKYLFRKEGQNVTLSCEQNLNHDAMYWYRQDPGQGLRLIYYSQIVNDFQKGDIAEGYSVSREKKESFPLTVTSAQKNPTAFYLCASSTAAYNEQFFGPGTRLTVL.

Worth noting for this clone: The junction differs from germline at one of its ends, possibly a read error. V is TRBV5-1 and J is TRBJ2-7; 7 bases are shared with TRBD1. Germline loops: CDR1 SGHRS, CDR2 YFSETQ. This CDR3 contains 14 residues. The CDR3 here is CASSGGQVGNEQSF. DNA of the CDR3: TGCGCCAGCAGCGGCGGACAGGTCGGGAACGAGCAGTCCTTC.

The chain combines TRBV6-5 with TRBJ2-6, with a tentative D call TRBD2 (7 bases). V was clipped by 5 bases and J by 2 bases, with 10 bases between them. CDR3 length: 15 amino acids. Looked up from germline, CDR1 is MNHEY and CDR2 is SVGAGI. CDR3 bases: TGTGCCAGCAGTAGGGGGGGGCCTGGGGCCAACGTCCTGACTTTC. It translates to CASSRGGPGANVLTF.

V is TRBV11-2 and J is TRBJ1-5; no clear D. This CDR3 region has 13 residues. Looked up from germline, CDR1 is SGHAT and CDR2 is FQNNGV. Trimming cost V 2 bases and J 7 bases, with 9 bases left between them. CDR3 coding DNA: TGTGCCAGCAGCTTAACAAGACTACAGCCCCAGCATTTT. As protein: CASSLTRLQPQHF. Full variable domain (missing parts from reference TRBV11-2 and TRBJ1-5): EAGVAQSPRYKIIEKRQSVAFWCNPISGHATLYWYQQILGQGPKLLIQFQNNGVVDDSQLPKDRFSAERLKGVDSTLKIQPAKLEDSAVYLCASSLTRLQPQHFGDGTRLSIL.

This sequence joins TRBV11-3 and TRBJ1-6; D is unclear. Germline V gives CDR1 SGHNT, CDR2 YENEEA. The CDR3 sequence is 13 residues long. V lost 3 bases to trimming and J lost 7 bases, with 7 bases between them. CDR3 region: CASSLDYNSPLHF. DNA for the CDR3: TGTGCCAGCAGCTTGGACTACAATTCACCCCTCCACTTT.